This T cell receptor (beta chain) stems from a study of control samples from healthy donors and cancer patients. Assay: immunoSEQ multiplex PCR; the TCRdb copy retains only in-frame clones and omits some. Of tens of thousands of clones in the sample, about 88% were seen once. CDR1 SNHLY and CDR2 FYNNEI come from the germline V gene. With 2 bases removed from V and 4 bases from J, the gap between germline ends came to 8 bases. The CDR3 length is 13 residues. This receptor was taken from a woman in her 70s in good health. The source material was blood. The chain recombines TRBV2 with TRBJ1-2, with a possible D match to TRBD1 (5 bases). In DNA, the CDR3 is TGTGCCAGCAGTGAACTCACAGGCTATGGCTACACCTTC. It yields the protein CASSELTGYGYTF.